This passage covers 32 T cell receptor beta chains from one sample sequenced in a study of cytomegalovirus exposure and HLA in healthy donors. PCR amplification relied on 60 Vbeta primers (plus 13 Jbeta primers). Generated by immunoSEQ multiplex PCR, the TCRdb table keeps only in-frame clones and is missing some. This repertoire shows 55,000 or so clones, around 78% found once; its top ten account for approximately 1.5%. What was sequenced was PBMCs. All receptors come from a female donor in good health and CMV-seronegative.

This clone was detected a few times. The V call is TRBV9, the J call TRBJ2-3, with TRBD2 matching over 12 bases. Germline CDR1 SGDLS, CDR2 YYNGEE. V lost 3 bases to trimming and J lost 5 bases; unmatched junction nucleotides: 13. The CDR3 is made up of 18 amino acids. The CDR3 DNA reads as TGTGCCAGCAGCGGACTATTACTAGCGGGGGGCGGTGGAGATACGCAGTATTTT. Its translation is CASSGLLLAGGGGDTQYF.

The rearrangement uses TRBV5-1 and TRBJ2-1, with a possible D match to TRBD2 (6 bases). CDR1 is SGHRS, CDR2 YFSETQ, per germline. Trimming removed 1 base from V and 4 bases from J, with 9 bases in between. This CDR3 spans 14 amino acids. The CDR3 nucleotides read TGCGCCAGCAGCTTGCAGGGAGGATACAATGAGCAGTTCTTC. Translated: CASSLQGGYNEQFF.

The genes are TRBV30 and TRBJ1-6; 9 bases agree with TRBD1. The CDR3 totals 14 residues. Trimming at V came to 2 bases and at J to 10 bases, leaving 6 bases not matched to a gene. Per the germline V gene, CDR1 is GTSNPN and CDR2 is SVGIG (reference sequence). The CDR3 loop is CAWSRGQGRSPLHF. The CDR3 nucleotides are TGTGCCTGGAGTAGGGGACAGGGAAGGTCACCCCTCCACTTT.

This chain links TRBV19 with TRBJ2-6, with a possible D match to TRBD2 (5 bases). Germline V lookup: CDR1 LNHDA, CDR2 SQIVND (reference sequence). V was shortened by 5 bases and J by 0 bases, with 14 bases between the two germline ends. The CDR3 has 17 amino acids. Here the CDR3 DNA reads TGTGCCAGTAGTCCAAAGAGGGCCCTCTCTGGGGCCAACGTCCTGACTTTC. Translation gives CASSPKRALSGANVLTF.

The V gene is TRBV29-1, the J gene TRBJ1-1; D not resolved. The CDR3 length is 12 residues. Germline values: CDR1 SQVTM, CDR2 ANQGSEA. V was cut by 6 bases and J by 0 bases, with 8 bases left in between. CDR3 region: CSVTVLNTEAFF. CDR3 DNA: TGCAGCGTGACTGTACTGAACACTGAAGCTTTCTTT.

This clone was counted once. This CDR3 is CASSVGSPTGGETQYF. The CDR3 DNA reads as TGTGCCAGCAGCGTAGGGAGCCCCACCGGCGGAGAGACCCAGTACTTC. V is TRBV9 and J is TRBJ2-5, with no clear D. Germline-derived CDR1 and CDR2 are SGDLS and YYNGEE. The CDR3 has 16 residues. V was pared by 0 bases and J by 4 bases, with 16 bases between.

Turning to this clone: The conserved closing phenylalanine or tryptophan is absent in this CDR3, likely reflecting a read error. This sequence joins TRBV19 and TRBJ1-6, with D maybe TRBD1 (5 bases). The CDR3 loop spans 17 amino acids. Germline loops: CDR1 LNHDA, CDR2 SQIVND (reference sequence). Trimming removed 3 bases at V and 7 bases at J, with 19 bases between. CDR3 in DNA: TGTGCCAGTAGTATTTACGGCCCTTGGGGGGAGAATTCACCCCTCCACTCT. Residues: CASSIYGPWGENSPLHS.

The chain carries TRBV9 and TRBJ1-1, with D perhaps TRBD1 (5 bases). The V and J ends lost 0 bases and 3 bases respectively, with 9 bases between them. The germline gives CDR1 SGDLS, CDR2 YYNGEE. This CDR3 comprises 14 residues. CDR3 sequence: CASSVGGGDTEAFF. The CDR3 DNA reads TGTGCCAGCAGCGTAGGGGGCGGGGACACTGAAGCTTTCTTT.

This clone has more than one count but fewer than ten. The chain employs TRBV7-9 and TRBJ1-4; D is uncertain. The ends were cut back, 5 bases at V and 8 bases at J, with 18 bases in the middle. Germline CDR1 reads SEHNR; CDR2 reads FQNEAQ (reference sequence). This CDR3 has 15 residues. In DNA form, the CDR3 reads TGTGCCAGCAGCATCTCCGGGAGGGTAGACGAAAAACTGTTTTTT. This translates into CASSISGRVDEKLFF.

This clone was detected a few times. The chain links TRBV11-2 to TRBJ1-1; D is ambiguous. CDR1 and CDR2 from the germline V gene are SGHAT and FQNNGV. V lost 5 bases and J lost 0, with 16 bases in between. The CDR3 runs 16 residues. For the CDR3, the DNA is TGTGCCAGCAGCCCCCCCGGAAGAGCGTTGAACACTGAAGCTTTCTTT. Protein sequence: CASSPPGRALNTEAFF.

CDR3 protein: CASSLTGDGYTF. CDR3 sequence (DNA): TGTGCCAGCAGCCTCACAGGGGATGGCTACACCTTC. This chain links TRBV7-9 with TRBJ1-2; 7 positions match TRBD1. Germline assignment: CDR1 SEHNR and CDR2 FQNEAQ (reference sequence). Germline trimming cut 5 bases from V and 6 bases from J; bases unmatched to any gene: 3. The CDR3 sequence is 12 residues long.

This sequence joins TRBV9 and TRBJ1-1; TRBD1 matches 7 bases. V dropped 3 bases and J dropped 1; count of bases not matched to a gene: 3. Per germline, CDR1 SGDLS and CDR2 YYNGEE. This CDR3 contains 14 residues. The CDR3 sequence is CASSAGTANTEAFF. The CDR3 DNA is TGTGCCAGCAGCGCCGGGACAGCGAACACTGAAGCTTTCTTT.

The chain links TRBV6-5 to TRBJ1-1, with 7 bases identical to TRBD1. J gave up 4 bases and V 5 bases, and 4 bases lay outside the gene matches. Germline-derived CDR1 and CDR2 are MNHEY and SVGAGI. CDR3 length equals 13 residues. CDR3 DNA: TGTGCCAGCAGTACCAGACAGGGCACTGAAGCTTTCTTT. This gives the protein CASSTRQGTEAFF.

The gene calls are TRBV5-1 and TRBJ1-1; perhaps TRBD1 as D (6 bases). V gave up 1 base and J gave up 11 bases, with 15 bases separating them. CDR1 and CDR2 (germline): SGHRS, YFSETQ. The CDR3 totals 13 residues. CDR3 region: CASSLLGATEAFF. CDR3 DNA sequence: TGCGCCAGCAGCTTGCTGGGGGCGACGGAGGCTTTCTTT.

V usage is TRBV5-1 and J usage is TRBJ1-6; 10 nucleotides align to TRBD1. The CDR3 sequence is 16 residues long. The germline V gene has CDR1 SGHRS and CDR2 YFSETQ. The trim removed 2 bases at V and 9 bases at J, leaving 8 bases unmatched. In nucleotides, the CDR3 is TGCGCCAGCAGCTTAACTCCGGGACAGGGGTTTTCACCCCTCCACTTT. Translating it yields CASSLTPGQGFSPLHF. The full variable domain, in which reference TRBV5-1 and TRBJ1-6 provide the parts outside the CDR3, is KAGVTQTPRYLIKTRGQQVTLSCSPISGHRSVSWYQQTPGQGLQFLFEYFSETQRNKGNFPGRFSGRQFSNSRSEMNVSTLELGDSALYLCASSLTPGQGFSPLHFGNGTRLTVT.

This chain connects TRBV20-1 to TRBJ2-3, with D hard to call. V was shortened by 5 bases and J by 3 bases, with 6 bases between the two germline ends. Germline CDR1 DFQATT, CDR2 SNEGSKA (reference sequence). This CDR3 is 11 amino acids long. CDR3 nucleotide sequence: TGCAGTGCTGAACAGACAGATACGCAGTATTTT. It codes for CSAEQTDTQYF.

The gene calls are TRBV7-9 and TRBJ1-1; no definite D call. The germline V and J ends were trimmed by 3 bases and 1 base, with 6 bases remaining between them. Germline-derived CDR1 and CDR2 are SEHNR and FQNEAQ (reference sequence). This CDR3 region has 13 residues. The CDR3 region has the DNA TGTGCCAGCAGCTTGACGGGGAACACTGAAGCTTTCTTT. Protein: CASSLTGNTEAFF.

A single count supports this clone. This rearrangement joins TRBV9 to TRBJ1-2; D possibly corresponds to TRBD1 (5 bases). The germline V gene has CDR1 SGDLS and CDR2 YYNGEE. The CDR3 length is 15 residues. V dropped 2 bases and J dropped 7 bases, with 18 bases sitting between them. The CDR3 DNA is TGTGCCAGCAGCGTGGATGGGGCAGATCAAAGTGGCTACACCTTC. Translating gives CASSVDGADQSGYTF.

CDR3 residues: CASGDQRGEAFF. The CDR3 nucleotides read TGTGCTAGTGGGGATCAAAGGGGGGAAGCTTTCTTT. The rearrangement joins TRBV12-5 to TRBJ1-1, with a tentative D call TRBD1 (6 bases). CDR3 size: 12 residues. Germline CDR1 is LGHNT and CDR2 is FRNRAP. Trimming removed 6 bases at V and 8 bases at J, with 13 bases between.

The chain links TRBV6-1 to TRBJ1-1; possible D gene TRBD1, 5 bases. The V end was cut by 5 bases, the J end by 6 bases, with 13 bases between. Germline values: CDR1 MNHNS, CDR2 SASEGT. The CDR3 contains 13 residues. CDR3 DNA sequence: TGTGCCAGCAGTCTTACAGGTGTTTCTGAAGCTTTCTTT. Protein sequence: CASSLTGVSEAFF.

The rearrangement uses TRBV7-2 and TRBJ1-6; D is perhaps TRBD1 (5 bases). V lost 1 base and J 10 bases, leaving 11 bases between the germline ends. Per germline, CDR1 SGHTA and CDR2 FQGNSA. The CDR3 contains 14 residues. The CDR3 bases are TGTGCCAGCAGCTTAGATGGGGCCCGGTCACCCCTCCACTTT. It codes for CASSLDGARSPLHF.

This clone was picked up a small number of times. CDR3 sequence reads: CASSLGGEQYF. CDR3 sequence (DNA): TGCGCCAGCAGCTTAGGGGGCGAGCAGTACTTC. The chain recombines TRBV5-1 with TRBJ2-7; D might be TRBD1 (6 bases). V was pared by 2 bases and J by 6 bases, with 6 bases between. The CDR3 runs 11 residues. Germline V gives CDR1 SGHRS, CDR2 YFSETQ.

This rearrangement joins TRBV7-6 to TRBJ1-1, with 8 bases that match TRBD1. The CDR3 has 14 amino acids. Germline V gene lookup returns CDR1 SGHVS and CDR2 FNYEAQ. Unmatched junction bases numbered 5, after V lost 5 bases and J lost 3 bases. For the CDR3, the DNA is TGTGCCAGCAGCCCCACAGGGGGGTACACTGAAGCTTTCTTT. Protein: CASSPTGGYTEAFF.

The rearrangement links TRBV6-5 to TRBJ1-1; D unclear. The CDR3 covers 15 residues. Germline V gene lookup returns CDR1 MNHEY and CDR2 SVGAGI. V was pared by 2 bases and J by 5 bases, with 15 bases between. CDR3 region: CASSYPRGGRTEAFF. The CDR3 DNA follows: TGTGCCAGCAGTTACCCCCGAGGAGGCCGAACTGAAGCTTTCTTT.

The V call is TRBV5-1, the J call TRBJ2-7, with 8 nucleotides matching TRBD2. The CDR3 has 17 residues. V lost 5 bases, J lost 1 base, and 14 bases stayed unmatched. Germline lookup yields CDR1 SGHRS and CDR2 YFSETQ. The CDR3 loop reads CASRPAVAGGLSYEQYF. In DNA form, the CDR3 reads TGCGCCAGCAGGCCCGCCGTGGCGGGGGGACTTTCCTACGAGCAGTACTTC.

The chain combines TRBV7-2 with TRBJ1-2; D perhaps matches TRBD1 (6 bases). The CDR3 has 15 amino acids. The germline gives CDR1 SGHTA, CDR2 FQGNSA. V shed 2 bases and J shed 4 bases, with 14 bases lying between them. CDR3 in amino acids: CASSLRPDRSYGYTF. The DNA for the CDR3 is TGTGCCAGCAGCTTACGGCCCGACAGGAGCTATGGCTACACCTTC.

The chain combines TRBV9 with TRBJ2-3, with D perhaps matching TRBD2 (5 bases). Trimming shortened V by 0 bases and J by 4 bases, and 6 bases separated the two germline ends. The germline V gene encodes CDR1 SGDLS and CDR2 YYNGEE. The CDR3 has 13 amino acids. DNA of the CDR3: TGTGCCAGCAGCGTAGGGACTTCAGATACGCAGTATTTT. This sequence encodes CASSVGTSDTQYF.

The chain couples TRBV7-6 to TRBJ2-6; a weak D match, TRBD2 (6 bases). Trimming cost V 5 bases and J 1 base, with 12 bases left between them. CDR1 is SGHVS, CDR2 FNYEAQ, per germline. This CDR3 comprises 16 residues. The CDR3 region has the DNA TGTGCCAGCAGCCTGGGTGGGGGGTCTGGGGCCAACGTCCTGACTTTC. Translating it yields CASSLGGGSGANVLTF.

The chain joins TRBV14 to TRBJ1-2; a weak D match, TRBD1 (5 bases). The CDR3 loop spans 16 amino acids. Trimming took off 4 bases at V and 1 base at J, with 16 bases between the two ends. Per germline, CDR1 SGHDN and CDR2 FVKESK. The CDR3 loop is CASSPQAGRGNYGYTF. As DNA, the CDR3 is TGTGCCAGCAGCCCACAGGCAGGGAGGGGTAACTATGGCTACACCTTC.

For the CDR3, the DNA is TGTGCCAGTAGTATCGGACAGGTTGACACCGGGGAGCTGTTTTTT. Translation: CASSIGQVDTGELFF. The genes are TRBV19 and TRBJ2-2, with 7 nucleotides matching TRBD1. CDR1 is LNHDA, CDR2 SQIVND, per germline (reference sequence). There are 15 residues in the CDR3. Germline trimming cut 3 bases from V and 3 bases from J; bases unmatched to any gene: 4.

The chain is built from TRBV9 and TRBJ2-5; weak D call: TRBD1 (5 bases). The germline CDR1 and CDR2 sequences are SGDLS and YYNGEE. The CDR3 spans 15 residues. Trimming took 2 bases from V and 2 from J, leaving 13 bases between them. CDR3 sequence (DNA): TGTGCCAGCAGCGTGGGGCCAGGCCCTCAAGAGACCCAGTACTTC. Protein product: CASSVGPGPQETQYF.

The chain combines TRBV18 with TRBJ1-3, with D perhaps TRBD1 (5 bases). Trimming pared 6 bases from V and 1 base from J, leaving 16 bases between. CDR3 length: 16 residues. Germline V lookup: CDR1 KGHSH, CDR2 LQKENI. CDR3 sequence reads: CASSRLGGESGNTIYF. The CDR3 DNA is TGTGCCAGCTCCCGATTGGGGGGAGAGTCTGGAAACACCATATATTTT.